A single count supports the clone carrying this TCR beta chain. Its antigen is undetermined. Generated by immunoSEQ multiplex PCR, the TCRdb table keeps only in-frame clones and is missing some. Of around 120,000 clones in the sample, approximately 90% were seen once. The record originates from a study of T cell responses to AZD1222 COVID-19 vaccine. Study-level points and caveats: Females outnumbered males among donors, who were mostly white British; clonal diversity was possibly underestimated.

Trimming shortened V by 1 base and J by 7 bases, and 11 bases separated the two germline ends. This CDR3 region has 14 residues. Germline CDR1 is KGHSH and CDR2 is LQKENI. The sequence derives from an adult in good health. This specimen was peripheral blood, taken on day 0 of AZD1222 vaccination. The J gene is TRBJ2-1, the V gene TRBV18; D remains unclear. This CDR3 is CASSPLPGSNEQFF. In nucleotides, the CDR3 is TGTGCCAGCTCACCACTCCCCGGATCGAATGAGCAGTTCTTC.